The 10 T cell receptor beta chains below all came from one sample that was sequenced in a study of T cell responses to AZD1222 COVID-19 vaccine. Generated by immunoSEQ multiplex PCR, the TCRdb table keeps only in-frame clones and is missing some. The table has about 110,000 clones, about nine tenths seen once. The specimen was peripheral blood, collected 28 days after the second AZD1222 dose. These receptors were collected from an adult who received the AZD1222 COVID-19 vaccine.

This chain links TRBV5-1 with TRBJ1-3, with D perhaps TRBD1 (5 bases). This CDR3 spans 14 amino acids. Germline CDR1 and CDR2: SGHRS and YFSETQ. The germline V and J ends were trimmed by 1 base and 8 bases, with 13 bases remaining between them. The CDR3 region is CASSLNRRADTIYF. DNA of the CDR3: TGCGCCAGCAGCTTGAATCGCAGGGCGGACACCATATATTTT.

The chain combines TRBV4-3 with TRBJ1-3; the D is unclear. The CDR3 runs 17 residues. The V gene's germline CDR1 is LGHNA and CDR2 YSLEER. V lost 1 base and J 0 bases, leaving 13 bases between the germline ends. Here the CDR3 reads CASSQGGRTSSGNTIYF. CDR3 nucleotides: TGCGCCAGCAGCCAAGGTGGGCGAACGAGCTCTGGAAACACCATATATTTT.

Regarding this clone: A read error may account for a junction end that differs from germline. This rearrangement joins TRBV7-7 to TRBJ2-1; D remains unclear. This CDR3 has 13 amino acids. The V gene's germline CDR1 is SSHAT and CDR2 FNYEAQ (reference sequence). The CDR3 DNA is TGTGCTAGCAGCCTCTCTGTCAATGGGGAGCAGTTCTTC. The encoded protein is CASSLSVNGEQFF.

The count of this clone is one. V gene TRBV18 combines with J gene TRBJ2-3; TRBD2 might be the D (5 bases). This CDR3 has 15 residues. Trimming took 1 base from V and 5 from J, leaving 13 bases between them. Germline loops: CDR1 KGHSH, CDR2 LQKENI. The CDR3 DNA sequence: TGTGCCAGCTCACCACTATCTATCGGGGTAGATACGCAGTATTTT. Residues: CASSPLSIGVDTQYF.

The CDR3 DNA reads TGTGCCTGGAGTGGAGGGACTAGCCCTAATTTTTCTGGGGCCAACGTCCTGACTTTC. Translating it yields CAWSGGTSPNFSGANVLTF. V usage is TRBV30 and J usage is TRBJ2-6; TRBD2 agrees at 9 bases. V dropped 1 base and J dropped 1; count of bases not matched to a gene: 11. The CDR3 has 19 residues. Germline CDR1 reads GTSNPN; CDR2 reads SVGIG (reference sequence).

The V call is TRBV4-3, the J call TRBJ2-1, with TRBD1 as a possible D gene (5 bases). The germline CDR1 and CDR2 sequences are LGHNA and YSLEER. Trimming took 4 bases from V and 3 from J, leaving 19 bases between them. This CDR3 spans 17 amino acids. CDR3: CASSRDSPGQDYNEQFF. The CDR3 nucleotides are TGCGCCAGCAGCCGCGACAGTCCCGGGCAGGACTACAATGAGCAGTTCTTC.

CDR3 sequence reads: CASSPRQGVYEQYF. The CDR3 DNA reads TGTGCCAGCTCACCACGGCAGGGGGTATACGAGCAGTACTTC. The chain couples TRBV18 to TRBJ2-7; 7 nucleotides line up with TRBD1. This CDR3 spans 14 amino acids. Germline V CDR1 and CDR2: KGHSH, LQKENI. V lost 1 base and J lost 4; bases outside the gene matches: 4.

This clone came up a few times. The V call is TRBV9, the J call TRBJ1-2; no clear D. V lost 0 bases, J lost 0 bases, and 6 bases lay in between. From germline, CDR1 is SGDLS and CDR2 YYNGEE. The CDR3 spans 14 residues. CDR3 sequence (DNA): TGTGCCAGCAGCGTAGTCGGGACTAACTATGGCTACACCTTC. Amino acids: CASSVVGTNYGYTF.

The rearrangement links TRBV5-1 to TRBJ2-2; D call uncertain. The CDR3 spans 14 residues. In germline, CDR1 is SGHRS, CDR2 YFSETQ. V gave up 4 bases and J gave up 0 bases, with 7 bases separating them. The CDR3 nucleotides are TGCGCCAGCAGCCCAGGCCCGAACACCGGGGAGCTGTTTTTT. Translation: CASSPGPNTGELFF.

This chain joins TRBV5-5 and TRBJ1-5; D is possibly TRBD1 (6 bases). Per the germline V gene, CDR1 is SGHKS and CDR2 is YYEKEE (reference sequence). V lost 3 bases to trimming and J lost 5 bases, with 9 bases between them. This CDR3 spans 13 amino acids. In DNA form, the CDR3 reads TGTGCCAGCAGCTCGAAGGGGGATCAGCCCCAGCATTTT. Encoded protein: CASSSKGDQPQHF.